This T cell receptor beta chain emerged from a study of Ad26.COV2.S vaccination and SARS-CoV-2 variants (dated by TCRdb to about 2021). A note on the overall study: Vaccine-arm donors came from COV1001, a multicentre, randomized, double-blind, placebo-controlled phase I-IIa trial of Ad26.COV2.S in healthy adults. A total of approximately 32 samples were included in the TCR-sequenced set, comprising around 19 Ad26.COV2.S vaccine recipients, 5 placebo recipients and 8 SARS-CoV-2 convalescent individuals. Trial participants were randomized into five groups of five, in which low-dose or high-dose Ad26.COV2.S was given once or twice, or placebo was given on both occasions. Investigators remained blinded to trial group allocation during experiments and outcome assessment. The specificity and breadth of SARS-CoV-2-reactive T cell receptors after Ad26.COV2.S vaccination were assessed by TCRbeta repertoire sequencing. Dosing of Ad26.COV2.S was intramuscular, at either 5x10^10 or 1x10^11 viral particles, delivered as one shot or as two shots spaced 56 days apart. Study-wide conclusions, independent of this receptor: Substantial breadth of spike-specific CD8+ and CD4+ T cell responses was reported after vaccination. The authors noted that total T cell responses may have been underestimated by the TCR breadth and depth analyses. Comparing responses between vaccine doses or regimens was not something the study was powered to do. Non-spike TCR breadth was comparable between vaccine and placebo recipients, consistent with the vaccine containing only spike. Spike-specific TCR breadth was higher in Ad26.COV2.S recipients than in placebo recipients (P = 0.0014).

Note on this clone: What antigen it recognizes has not been identified. The sample holds no much larger clone one base away, and base qualities are not on file.

V is shortened by 5 bases, J by 8 bases, and the region joining them spans 16 bases. CDR1 and CDR2, per the germline V gene (reference sequence), are SEHNR and FQNEAQ. The CDR3 holds 14 amino acids from the cysteine to the phenylalanine. This entry keeps only the CDR3 DNA: 42 bases, framed from base 1. The immunoSEQ Assay was used to sequence TCRbeta CDR3 regions. After extraction, genomic DNA underwent amplification by bias-controlled multiplex PCR, followed by high-throughput sequencing. In the source study's methods: To quantify the absolute abundance of every unique TCRbeta CDR3 region, sequences were collapsed and filtered. Usable DNA was measured by amplifying reference genes present in all nucleated cells, and TCRbeta template counts were normalized to that usable DNA to estimate T cell fraction. Repertoire TCRs were annotated as SARS-CoV-2-specific by exact matching of V gene, CDR3 amino acid sequence and J gene to a known reactive TCR set. The reference SARS-CoV-2 TCR set was derived from MIRA and filtered for enrichment in COVID-19-positive ImmuneCODE repertoires, a step that removed public or cross-reactive TCRs. Using the MIRA antigens, annotated TCRs were further analysed by specific ORF or by position within an ORF. Breadth was defined as annotated unique rearrangements over total unique productive rearrangements; depth was the summed frequency of those rearrangements. TCR breadth was compared between groups using two-sided Wilcoxon rank-sum tests. TCRdb re-hosts the immuneACCESS table, in-frame sequences only. Its copies lack some clones; in the studies checked, an unresolved V gene accounts for under half of them, and the cause for the rest is not known. V and J calls and clone size are copied from that table; D and trimming were computed from the DNA. The sample table contains some 390,000 clones; only one count was recorded for about 91% of them. The ten largest clones capture 1.9% of the sample.

The meaning of the sample's treatment or condition label: 15 to 20 received Ad26.COV2.S at low or high dose, single or two shots; 5 received placebo; per-sample allocation not given. Repertoires of vaccine and placebo recipients were sequenced from samples taken on day 63 after the first injection. In Cohort 1b, around 23 adults aged 18-55 years were enrolled at a single site in Boston, USA, between 29 July and 7 August 2020. As a vaccine, Ad26.COV2.S was a replication-incompetent adenovirus type 26 vector that expressed a prefusion-stabilized SARS-CoV-2 spike protein derived from the original Wuhan strain.

The sequences come from peripheral blood, collected in a trial of Ad26.COV2.S vaccine versus placebo. The receptor was derived from a person between 18 and 65 years old who received the Ad26.COV2.S COVID-19 vaccine or a placebo. This chain is built from TRBV7-9 and TRBJ2-1; the D segment is perhaps TRBD1 or TRBD2, each sharing 5 matched bases. The CDR3 region reads CASSPGGQGHEQFF. At the DNA level, the sequence is TGTGCCAGCAGCCCAGGAGGCCAGGGCCATGAGCAGTTCTTC.